The source of this T cell receptor beta chain is a study of T cells expressing NK-cell markers. CDR3 size: 22 residues. Germline V CDR1 and CDR2: GTSNPN, SVGIG (reference sequence). With the 5' RACE reads reprocessed, TCRdb shows one record per CDR3 protein and no DNA. This table lists some 280,000 distinct CDR3 sequences. This sequence was found in a young man in good health. The sequenced sample consisted of blood T cells: a sorted CD56 or NKG2C T cell subset, CD4+ or CD8+ T cells, or bulk PBMC T cells (not recorded which). The chain couples TRBV30 to TRBJ2-1; TCRdb outputs TRBD2, but without DNA this stays unchecked. This chain's CDR3 is CAWSVSWFSRAGASGFSNEQFF.